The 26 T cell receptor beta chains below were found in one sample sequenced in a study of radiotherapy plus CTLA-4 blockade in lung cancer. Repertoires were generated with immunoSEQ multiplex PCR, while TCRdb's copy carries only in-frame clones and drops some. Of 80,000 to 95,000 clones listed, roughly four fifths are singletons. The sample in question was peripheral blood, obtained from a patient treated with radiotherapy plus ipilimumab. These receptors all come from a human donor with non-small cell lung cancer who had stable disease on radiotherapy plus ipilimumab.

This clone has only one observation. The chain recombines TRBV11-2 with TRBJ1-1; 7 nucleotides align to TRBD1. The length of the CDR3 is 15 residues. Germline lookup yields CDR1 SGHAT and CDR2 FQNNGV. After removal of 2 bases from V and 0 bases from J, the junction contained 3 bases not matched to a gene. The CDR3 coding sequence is TGTGCCAGCAGCTTAAGGACAGGCATGAACACTGAAGCTTTCTTT. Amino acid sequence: CASSLRTGMNTEAFF.

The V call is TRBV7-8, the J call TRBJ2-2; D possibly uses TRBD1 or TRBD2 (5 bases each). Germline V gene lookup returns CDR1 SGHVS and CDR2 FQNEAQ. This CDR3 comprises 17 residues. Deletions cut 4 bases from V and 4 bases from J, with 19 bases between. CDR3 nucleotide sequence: TGTGCCAGCAGCTCCGCCGGCTCCTCTGGGACCACCGGGGAGCTGTTTTTT. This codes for CASSSAGSSGTTGELFF.

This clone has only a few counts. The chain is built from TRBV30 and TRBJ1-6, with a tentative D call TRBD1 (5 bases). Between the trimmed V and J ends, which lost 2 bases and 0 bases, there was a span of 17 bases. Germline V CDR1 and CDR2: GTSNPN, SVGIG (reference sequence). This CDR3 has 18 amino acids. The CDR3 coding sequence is TGTGCCTGGAGTCCACCGCCAGGGCGAAGCTCCTATAATTCACCCCTCCACTTT. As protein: CAWSPPPGRSSYNSPLHF.

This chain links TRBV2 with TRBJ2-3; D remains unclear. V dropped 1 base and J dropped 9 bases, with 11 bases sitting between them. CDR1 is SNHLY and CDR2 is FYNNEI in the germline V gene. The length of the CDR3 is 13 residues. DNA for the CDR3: TGTGCCAGCAGTGAAGAAGCGATGGGGACGCAGTATTTT. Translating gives CASSEEAMGTQYF.

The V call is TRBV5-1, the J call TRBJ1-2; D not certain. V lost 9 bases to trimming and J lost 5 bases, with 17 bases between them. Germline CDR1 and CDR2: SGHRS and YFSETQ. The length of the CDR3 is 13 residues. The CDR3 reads CATSIDLKYGYTF. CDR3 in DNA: TGCGCCACCAGTATCGATTTAAAATATGGCTACACCTTC.

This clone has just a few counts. The CDR3 here is CASSLDGGGTEQYF. CDR3 nucleotides: TGTGCCAGCAGCTTGGACGGCGGGGGGACCGAGCAGTACTTC. V gene TRBV5-4 combines with J gene TRBJ2-7; 8 nucleotides match TRBD2. This CDR3 comprises 14 residues. The trim removed 0 bases at V and 6 bases at J, leaving 5 bases unmatched. Germline V lookup: CDR1 SGHNT, CDR2 YYREEE (reference sequence).

The CDR3, as DNA: TGTGCCAGCAGCTTAGAGGGGGCTGGGACTAGCGGGGGAAATGAGCAGTTCTTC. This codes for CASSLEGAGTSGGNEQFF. The chain carries TRBV11-2 and TRBJ2-1; TRBD2 aligns across 14 bases. This CDR3 spans 18 amino acids. The germline CDR1 and CDR2 sequences are SGHAT and FQNNGV. With 0 bases clipped from V and 7 bases from J, the junction kept 8 bases outside the gene matches.

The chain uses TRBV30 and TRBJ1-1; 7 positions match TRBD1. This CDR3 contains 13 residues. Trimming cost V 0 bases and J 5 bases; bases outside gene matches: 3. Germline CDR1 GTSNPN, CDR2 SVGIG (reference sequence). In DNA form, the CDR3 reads TGTGCCTGGAGTGTGACAGGGCGAACTGAAGCTTTCTTT. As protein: CAWSVTGRTEAFF.

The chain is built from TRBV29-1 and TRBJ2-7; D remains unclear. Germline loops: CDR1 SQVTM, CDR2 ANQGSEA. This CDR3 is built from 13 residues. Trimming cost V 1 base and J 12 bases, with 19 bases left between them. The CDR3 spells CSVEGAPGPLLYF. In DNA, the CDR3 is TGCAGCGTTGAAGGAGCACCCGGGCCCCTGCTGTACTTC.

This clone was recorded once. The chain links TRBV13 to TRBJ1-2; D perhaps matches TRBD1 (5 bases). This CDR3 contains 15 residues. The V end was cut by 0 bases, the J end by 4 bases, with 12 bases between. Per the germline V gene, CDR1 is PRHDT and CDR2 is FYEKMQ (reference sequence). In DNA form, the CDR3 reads TGTGCCAGCAGCTTAGGCGGGGCTACATTCTATGGCTACACCTTC. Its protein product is CASSLGGATFYGYTF. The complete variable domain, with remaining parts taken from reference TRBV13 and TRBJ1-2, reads AAGVIQSPRHLIKEKRETATLKCYPIPRHDTVYWYQQGPGQDPQFLISFYEKMQSDKGSIPDRFSAQQFSDYHSELNMSSLELGDSALYFCASSLGGATFYGYTFGSGTRLTVV.

The DNA for the CDR3 is TGTGCCAGCAGCCCGACCGGGACAGGGGTTTCACCCCTCCACTTT. Translation: CASSPTGTGVSPLHF. This sequence joins TRBV14 and TRBJ1-6; 10 bases align to TRBD1. V was clipped by 4 bases and J by 9 bases; unmatched bases: 6. Germline V gene sequence: CDR1 SGHDN, CDR2 FVKESK. The CDR3 contains 15 residues.

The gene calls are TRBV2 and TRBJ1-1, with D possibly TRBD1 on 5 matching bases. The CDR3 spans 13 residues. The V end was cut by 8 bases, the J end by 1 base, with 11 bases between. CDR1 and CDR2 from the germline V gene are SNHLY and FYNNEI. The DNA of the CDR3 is TGTGCCAGCTGGGGGAGGGGGAACACTGAAGCTTTCTTT. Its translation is CASWGRGNTEAFF.

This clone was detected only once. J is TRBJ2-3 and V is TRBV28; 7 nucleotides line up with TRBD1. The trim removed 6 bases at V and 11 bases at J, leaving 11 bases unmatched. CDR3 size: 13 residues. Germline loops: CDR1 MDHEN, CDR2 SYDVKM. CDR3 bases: TGTGCCAGCAGACCCGGACAGGCCCGAGGGCAGTATTTT. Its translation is CASRPGQARGQYF.

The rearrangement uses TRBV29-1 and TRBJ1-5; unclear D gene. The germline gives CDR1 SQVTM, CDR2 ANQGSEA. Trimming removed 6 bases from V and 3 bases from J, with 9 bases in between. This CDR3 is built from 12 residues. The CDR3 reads CSVGDTNQPQHF. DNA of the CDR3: TGCAGCGTCGGAGACACCAATCAGCCCCAGCATTTT.

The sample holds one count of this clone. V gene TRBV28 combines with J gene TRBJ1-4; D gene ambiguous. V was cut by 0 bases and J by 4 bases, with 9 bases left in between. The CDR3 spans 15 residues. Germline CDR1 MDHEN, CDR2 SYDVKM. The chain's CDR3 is CASSLWGNGNEKLFF. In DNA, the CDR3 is TGTGCCAGCAGTTTATGGGGGAACGGTAATGAAAAACTGTTTTTT.

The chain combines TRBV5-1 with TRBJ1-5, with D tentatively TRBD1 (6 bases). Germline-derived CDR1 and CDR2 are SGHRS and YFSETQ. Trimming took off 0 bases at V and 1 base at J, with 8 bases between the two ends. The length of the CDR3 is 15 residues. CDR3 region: CASSLAGGSNQPQHF. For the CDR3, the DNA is TGCGCCAGCAGCTTGGCCGGGGGCAGCAATCAGCCCCAGCATTTT.

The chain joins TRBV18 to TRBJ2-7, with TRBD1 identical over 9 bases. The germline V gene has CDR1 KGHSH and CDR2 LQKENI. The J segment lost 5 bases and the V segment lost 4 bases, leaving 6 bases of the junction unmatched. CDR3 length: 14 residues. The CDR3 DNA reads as TGTGCCAGCTCACGGAACAGGGGGCAAAACGAGCAGTACTTC. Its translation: CASSRNRGQNEQYF. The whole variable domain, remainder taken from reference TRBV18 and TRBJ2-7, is NAGVMQNPRHLVRRRGQEARLRCSPMKGHSHVYWYRQLPEEGLKFMVYLQKENIIDESGMPKERFSAEFPKEGPSILRIQQVVRGDSAAYFCASSRNRGQNEQYFGPGTRLTVT.

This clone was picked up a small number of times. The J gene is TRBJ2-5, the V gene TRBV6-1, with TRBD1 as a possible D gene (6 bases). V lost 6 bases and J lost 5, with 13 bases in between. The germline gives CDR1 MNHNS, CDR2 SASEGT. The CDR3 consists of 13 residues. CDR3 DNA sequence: TGTGCCAGCAGCAACAGGGTCCGGGAGACCCAGTACTTC. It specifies CASSNRVRETQYF.

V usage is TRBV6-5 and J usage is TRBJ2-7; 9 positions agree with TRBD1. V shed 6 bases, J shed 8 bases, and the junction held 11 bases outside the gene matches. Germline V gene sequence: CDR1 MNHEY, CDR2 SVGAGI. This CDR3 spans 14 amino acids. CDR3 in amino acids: CASRRDREGYKQYF. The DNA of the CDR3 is TGTGCCAGCAGGCGGGACAGGGAGGGGTATAAGCAGTACTTC.

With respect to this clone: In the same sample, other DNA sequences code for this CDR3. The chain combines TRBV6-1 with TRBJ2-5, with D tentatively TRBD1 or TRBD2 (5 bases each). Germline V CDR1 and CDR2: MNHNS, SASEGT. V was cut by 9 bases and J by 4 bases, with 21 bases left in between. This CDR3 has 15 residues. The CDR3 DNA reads TGTGCCAGTACCAGGGTGGGGGATTGGGGAGAGACCCAGTACTTC. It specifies CASTRVGDWGETQYF.

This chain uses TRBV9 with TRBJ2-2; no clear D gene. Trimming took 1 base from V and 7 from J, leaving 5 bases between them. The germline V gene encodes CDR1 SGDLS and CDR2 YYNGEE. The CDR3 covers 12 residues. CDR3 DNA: TGTGCCAGCAGCGTAACTTACGGGGAGCTGTTTTTT. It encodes CASSVTYGELFF.

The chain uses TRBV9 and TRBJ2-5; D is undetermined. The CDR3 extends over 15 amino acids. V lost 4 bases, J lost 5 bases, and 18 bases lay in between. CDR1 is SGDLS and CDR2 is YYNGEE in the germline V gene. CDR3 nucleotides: TGTGCCAGCAGCCCATCCCCCCGCGGTGAGGAGACCCAGTACTTC. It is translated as CASSPSPRGEETQYF.

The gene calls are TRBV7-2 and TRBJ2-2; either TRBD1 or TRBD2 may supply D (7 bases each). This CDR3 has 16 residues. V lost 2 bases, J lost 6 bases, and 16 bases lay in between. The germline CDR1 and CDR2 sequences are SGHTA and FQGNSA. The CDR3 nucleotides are TGTGCCAGCAGCTTATTGAGGGGGCTAGCGGCCGGGGAGCTGTTTTTT. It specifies CASSLLRGLAAGELFF.

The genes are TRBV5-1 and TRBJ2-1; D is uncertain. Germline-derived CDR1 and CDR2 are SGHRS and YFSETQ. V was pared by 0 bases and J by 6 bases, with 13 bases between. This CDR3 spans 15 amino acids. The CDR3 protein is CASSLDSYKGNEQFF. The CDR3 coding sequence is TGCGCCAGCAGCTTGGATAGCTATAAGGGCAATGAGCAGTTCTTC.

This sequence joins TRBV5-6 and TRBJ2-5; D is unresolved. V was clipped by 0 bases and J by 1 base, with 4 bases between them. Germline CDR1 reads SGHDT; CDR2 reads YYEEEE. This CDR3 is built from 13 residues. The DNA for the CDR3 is TGTGCCAGCAGCTTGGGGTTCCAAGAGACCCAGTACTTC. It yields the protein CASSLGFQETQYF.

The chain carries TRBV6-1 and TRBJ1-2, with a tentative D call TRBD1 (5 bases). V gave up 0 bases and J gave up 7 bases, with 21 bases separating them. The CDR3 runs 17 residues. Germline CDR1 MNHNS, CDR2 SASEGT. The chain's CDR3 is CASSEAQRVAGSGGYTF. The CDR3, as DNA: TGTGCCAGCAGTGAAGCTCAAAGGGTGGCAGGGTCGGGTGGCTACACCTTC.